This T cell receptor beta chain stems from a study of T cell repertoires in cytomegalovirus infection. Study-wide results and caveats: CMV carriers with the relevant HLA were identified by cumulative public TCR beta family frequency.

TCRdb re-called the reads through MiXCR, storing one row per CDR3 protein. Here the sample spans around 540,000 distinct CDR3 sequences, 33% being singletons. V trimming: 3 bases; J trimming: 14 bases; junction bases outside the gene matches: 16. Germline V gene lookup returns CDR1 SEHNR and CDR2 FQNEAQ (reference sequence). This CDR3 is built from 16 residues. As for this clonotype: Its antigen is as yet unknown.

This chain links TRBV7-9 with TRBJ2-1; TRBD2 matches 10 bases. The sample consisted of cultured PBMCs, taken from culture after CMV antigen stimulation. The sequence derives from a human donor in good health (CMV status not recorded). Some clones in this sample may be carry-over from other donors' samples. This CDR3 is CASSFSGRALLAGEFF. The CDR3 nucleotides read TGTGCCAGCAGCTTCAGCGGGAGGGCACTCCTAGCTGGGGAGTTCTTC.